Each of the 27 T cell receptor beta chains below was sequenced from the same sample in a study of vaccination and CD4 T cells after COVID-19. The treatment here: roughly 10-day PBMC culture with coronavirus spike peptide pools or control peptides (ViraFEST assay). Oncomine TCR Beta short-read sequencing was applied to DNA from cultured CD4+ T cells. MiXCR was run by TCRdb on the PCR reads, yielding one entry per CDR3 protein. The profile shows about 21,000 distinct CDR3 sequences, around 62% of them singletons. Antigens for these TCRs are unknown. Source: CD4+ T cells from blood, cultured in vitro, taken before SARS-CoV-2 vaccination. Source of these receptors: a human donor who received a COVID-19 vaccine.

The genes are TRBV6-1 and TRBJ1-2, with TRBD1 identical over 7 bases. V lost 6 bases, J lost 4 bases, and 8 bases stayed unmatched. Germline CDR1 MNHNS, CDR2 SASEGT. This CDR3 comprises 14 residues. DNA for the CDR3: TGTGCCAGCAGCACTACGACAGGGACCTATGGCTACACCTTC. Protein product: CASSTTTGTYGYTF.

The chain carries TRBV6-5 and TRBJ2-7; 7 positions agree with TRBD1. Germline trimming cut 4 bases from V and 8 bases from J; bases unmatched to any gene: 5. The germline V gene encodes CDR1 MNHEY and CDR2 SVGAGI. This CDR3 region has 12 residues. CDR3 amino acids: CASSFRGFKQYF. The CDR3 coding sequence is TGTGCCAGCAGTTTCAGGGGGTTTAAGCAGTACTTC.

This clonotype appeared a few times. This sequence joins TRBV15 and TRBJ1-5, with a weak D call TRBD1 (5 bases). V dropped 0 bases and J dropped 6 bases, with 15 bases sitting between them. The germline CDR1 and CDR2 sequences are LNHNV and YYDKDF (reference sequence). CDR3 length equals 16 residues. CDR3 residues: CATSRDRPPQGQPQHF. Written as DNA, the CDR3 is TGTGCCACCAGCAGAGATCGGCCCCCCCAGGGTCAGCCCCAGCATTTT. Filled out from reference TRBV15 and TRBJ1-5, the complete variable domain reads DAMVIQNPRYQVTQFGKPVTLSCSQTLNHNVMYWYQQKSSQAPKLLFHYYDKDFNNEADTPDNFQSRRPNTSFCFLDIRSPGLGDTAMYLCATSRDRPPQGQPQHFGDGTRLSIL.

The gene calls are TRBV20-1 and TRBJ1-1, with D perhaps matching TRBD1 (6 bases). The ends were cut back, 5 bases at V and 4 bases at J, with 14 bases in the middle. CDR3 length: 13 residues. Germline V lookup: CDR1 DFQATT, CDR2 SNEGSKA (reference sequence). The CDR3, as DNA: TGCAGTGCTTCACAGGGCAGAGGCACTGAAGCTTTCTTT. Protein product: CSASQGRGTEAFF.

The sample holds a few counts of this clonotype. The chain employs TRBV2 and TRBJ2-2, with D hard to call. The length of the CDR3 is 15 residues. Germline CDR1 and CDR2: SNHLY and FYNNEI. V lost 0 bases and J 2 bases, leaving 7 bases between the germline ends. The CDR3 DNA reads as TGTGCCAGCAGTGAAGCGGCTTTAAACACCGGGGAGCTGTTTTTT. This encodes CASSEAALNTGELFF.

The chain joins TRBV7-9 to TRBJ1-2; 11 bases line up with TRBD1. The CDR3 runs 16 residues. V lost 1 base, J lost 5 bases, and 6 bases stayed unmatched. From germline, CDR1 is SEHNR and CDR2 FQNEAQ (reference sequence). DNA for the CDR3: TGTGCCAGCAGCTTAGGGACAGGGGGCGTGGGTTATGGCTACACCTTC. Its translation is CASSLGTGGVGYGYTF.

CDR3 nucleotides: TGCGCCAGCAGTGAGGGGCCGGAAGCTTTCTTT. Protein product: CASSEGPEAFF. The chain employs TRBV10-1 and TRBJ1-1, with unresolved D. The CDR3 sequence is 11 residues long. Germline V gene lookup returns CDR1 WNHNN and CDR2 SYGVQD (reference sequence). The V gene lost 2 bases and the J gene lost 8 bases, with 6 bases spanning the gap.

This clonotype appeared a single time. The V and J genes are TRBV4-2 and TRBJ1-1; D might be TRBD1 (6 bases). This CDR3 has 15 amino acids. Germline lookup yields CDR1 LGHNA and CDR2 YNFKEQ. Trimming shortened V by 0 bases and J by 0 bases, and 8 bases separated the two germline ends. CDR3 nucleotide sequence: TGTGCCAGCAGCCAAGATGCAGGGGTGAACACTGAAGCTTTCTTT. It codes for CASSQDAGVNTEAFF.

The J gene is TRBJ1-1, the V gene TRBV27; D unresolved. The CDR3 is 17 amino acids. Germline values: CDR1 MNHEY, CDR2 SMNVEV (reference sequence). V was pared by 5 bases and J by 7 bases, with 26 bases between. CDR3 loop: CASSQSLVYGILGEAFF. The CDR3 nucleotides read TGTGCCAGCAGTCAATCTTTAGTATATGGTATTCTGGGTGAAGCTTTCTTT.

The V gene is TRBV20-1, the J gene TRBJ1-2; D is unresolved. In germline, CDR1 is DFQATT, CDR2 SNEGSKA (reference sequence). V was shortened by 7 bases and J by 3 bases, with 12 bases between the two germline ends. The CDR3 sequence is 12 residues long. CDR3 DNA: TGCAGTGTCTCAGACGGTTACTATGGCTACACCTTC. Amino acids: CSVSDGYYGYTF.

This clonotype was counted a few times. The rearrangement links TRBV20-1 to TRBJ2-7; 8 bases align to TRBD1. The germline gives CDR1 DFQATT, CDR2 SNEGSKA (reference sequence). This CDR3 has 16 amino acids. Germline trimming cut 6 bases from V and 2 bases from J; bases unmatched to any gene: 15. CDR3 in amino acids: CSAKREDRVITYEQYF. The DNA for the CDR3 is TGCAGTGCCAAAAGAGAGGACAGGGTGATTACCTACGAGCAGTACTTC.

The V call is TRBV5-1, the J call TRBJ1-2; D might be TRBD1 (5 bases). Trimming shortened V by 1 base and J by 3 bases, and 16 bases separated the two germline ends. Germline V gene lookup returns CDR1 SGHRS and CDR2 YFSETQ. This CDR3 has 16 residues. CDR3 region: CASSLWGTGSDYGYTF. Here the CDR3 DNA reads TGCGCCAGCAGCTTGTGGGGGACGGGGTCGGACTATGGCTACACCTTC.

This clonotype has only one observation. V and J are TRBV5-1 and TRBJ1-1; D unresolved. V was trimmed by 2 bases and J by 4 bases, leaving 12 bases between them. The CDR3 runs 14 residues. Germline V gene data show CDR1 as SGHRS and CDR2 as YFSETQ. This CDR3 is CASSFWGEGTEAFF. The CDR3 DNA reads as TGCGCCAGCAGCTTTTGGGGAGAGGGCACTGAAGCTTTCTTT.

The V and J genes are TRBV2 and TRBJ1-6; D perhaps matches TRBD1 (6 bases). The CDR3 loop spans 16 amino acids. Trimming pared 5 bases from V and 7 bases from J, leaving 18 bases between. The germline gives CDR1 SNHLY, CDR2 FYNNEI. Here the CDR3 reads CASSLGFGQPNSPLHF. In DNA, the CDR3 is TGTGCCAGCAGTTTGGGTTTTGGACAGCCCAATTCACCCCTCCACTTT.

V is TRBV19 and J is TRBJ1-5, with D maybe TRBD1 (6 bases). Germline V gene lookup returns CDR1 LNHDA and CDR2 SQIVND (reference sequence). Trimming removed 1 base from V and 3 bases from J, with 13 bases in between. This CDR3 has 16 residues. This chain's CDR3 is CASSIVWGQSNQPQHF. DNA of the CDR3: TGTGCCAGTAGTATAGTCTGGGGGCAATCCAATCAGCCCCAGCATTTT. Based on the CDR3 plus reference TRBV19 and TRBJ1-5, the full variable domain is DGGITQSPKYLFRKEGQNVTLSCEQNLNHDAMYWYRQDPGQGLRLIYYSQIVNDFQKGDIAEGYSVSREKKESFPLTVTSAQKNPTAFYLCASSIVWGQSNQPQHFGDGTRLSIL.

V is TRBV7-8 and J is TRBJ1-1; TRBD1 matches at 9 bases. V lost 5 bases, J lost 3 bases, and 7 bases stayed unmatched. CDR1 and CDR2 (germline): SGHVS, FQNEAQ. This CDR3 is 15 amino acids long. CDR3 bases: TGTGCCAGCAGCAAGTGGACAGGGGAGGACACTGAAGCTTTCTTT. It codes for CASSKWTGEDTEAFF.

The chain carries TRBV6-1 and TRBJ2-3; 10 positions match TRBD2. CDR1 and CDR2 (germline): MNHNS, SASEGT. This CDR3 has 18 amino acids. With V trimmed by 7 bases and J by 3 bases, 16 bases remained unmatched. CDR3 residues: CASTGGAGGGRVTDTQYF. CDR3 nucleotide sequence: TGTGCCAGCACCGGGGGAGCGGGGGGGGGACGGGTTACAGATACGCAGTATTTT.

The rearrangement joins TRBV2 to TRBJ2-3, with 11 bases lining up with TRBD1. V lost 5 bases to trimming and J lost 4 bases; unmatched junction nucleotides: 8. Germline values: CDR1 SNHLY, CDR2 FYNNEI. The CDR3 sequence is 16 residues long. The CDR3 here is CASSQGQGAPADTQYF. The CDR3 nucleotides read TGTGCCAGCAGTCAAGGACAGGGGGCGCCTGCAGATACGCAGTATTTT.

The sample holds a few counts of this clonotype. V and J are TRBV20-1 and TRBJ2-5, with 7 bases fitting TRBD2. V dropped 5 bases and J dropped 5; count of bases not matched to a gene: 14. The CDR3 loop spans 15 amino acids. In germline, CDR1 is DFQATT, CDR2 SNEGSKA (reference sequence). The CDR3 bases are TGCAGTGCTGAGGGCCCGGGACTACTGAGGGAGACCCAGTACTTC. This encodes CSAEGPGLLRETQYF.

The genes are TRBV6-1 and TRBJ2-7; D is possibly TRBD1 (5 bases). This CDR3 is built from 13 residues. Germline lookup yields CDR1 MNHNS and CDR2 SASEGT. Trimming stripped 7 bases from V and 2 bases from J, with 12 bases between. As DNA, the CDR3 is TGTGCCAGCACAGAGACAGCCACCTACGAGCAGTACTTC. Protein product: CASTETATYEQYF.

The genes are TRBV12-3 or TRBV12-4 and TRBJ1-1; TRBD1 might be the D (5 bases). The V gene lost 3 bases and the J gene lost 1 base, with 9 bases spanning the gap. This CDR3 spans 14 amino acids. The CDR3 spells CASSLGETNTEAFF. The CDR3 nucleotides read TGTGCCAGCAGTTTGGGGGAGACGAACACTGAAGCTTTCTTT.

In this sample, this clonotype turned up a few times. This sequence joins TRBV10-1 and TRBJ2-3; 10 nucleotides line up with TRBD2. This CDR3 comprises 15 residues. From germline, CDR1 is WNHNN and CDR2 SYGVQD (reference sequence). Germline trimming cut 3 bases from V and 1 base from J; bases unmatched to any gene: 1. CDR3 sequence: CASSDSGGRTDTQYF. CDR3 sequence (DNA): TGCGCCAGCAGTGATAGCGGGGGGCGCACAGATACGCAGTATTTT.

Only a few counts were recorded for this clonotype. CDR3 coding DNA: TGTGCCAGCAGCTTAGCGCCCACAGGGCTGGGGGAGACCCAGTACTTC. The encoded protein is CASSLAPTGLGETQYF. The chain links TRBV7-8 to TRBJ2-5; D is perhaps TRBD1 (6 bases). The CDR3 runs 16 residues. Trimming stripped 0 bases from V and 5 bases from J, with 16 bases between. Germline V gene sequence: CDR1 SGHVS, CDR2 FQNEAQ.

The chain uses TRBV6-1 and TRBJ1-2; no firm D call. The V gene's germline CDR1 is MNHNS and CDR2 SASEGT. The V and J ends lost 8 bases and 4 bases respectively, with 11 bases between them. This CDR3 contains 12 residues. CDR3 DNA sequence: TGTGCCAGCCAAGGACGGCCCTATGGCTACACCTTC. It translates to CASQGRPYGYTF.

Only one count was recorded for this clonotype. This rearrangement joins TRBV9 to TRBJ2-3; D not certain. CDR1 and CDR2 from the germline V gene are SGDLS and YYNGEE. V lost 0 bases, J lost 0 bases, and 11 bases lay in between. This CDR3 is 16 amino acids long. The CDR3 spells CASSVAGSPSTDTQYF. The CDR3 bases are TGTGCCAGCAGCGTAGCAGGTTCCCCTAGCACAGATACGCAGTATTTT.

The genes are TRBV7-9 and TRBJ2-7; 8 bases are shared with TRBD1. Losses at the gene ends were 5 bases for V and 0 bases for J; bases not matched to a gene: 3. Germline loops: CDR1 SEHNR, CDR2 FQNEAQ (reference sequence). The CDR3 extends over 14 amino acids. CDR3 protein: CASSATGDSYEQYF. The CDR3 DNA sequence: TGTGCCAGCAGCGCGACAGGGGACTCCTACGAGCAGTACTTC.

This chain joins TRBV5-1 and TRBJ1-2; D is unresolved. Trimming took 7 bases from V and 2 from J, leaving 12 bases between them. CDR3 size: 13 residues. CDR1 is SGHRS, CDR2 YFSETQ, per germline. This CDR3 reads CASRRTGNYGYTF. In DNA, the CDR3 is TGCGCCAGCCGGAGGACGGGGAACTATGGCTACACCTTC.